This TCR beta chain was sequenced during a study of T cell repertoires in cytomegalovirus infection. Study information: CMV epitopes used comprised recently identified HLA-C-restricted ones and well-studied HLA-B-restricted ones. Public TCR beta signature analysis indicated the presence of both CMV infection and matching HLA type. Study-wide points: Summed frequency of shared TCR beta families picked out CMV carriers who also had the relevant HLA.

CDR3 length: 13 residues. V was trimmed by 3 bases and J by 16 bases, leaving 19 bases between them. CDR1 MGHRA and CDR2 YSYEKL come from the germline V gene. This clonotype was found a few times. What it binds is not known. TCRdb reprocessed the reads with MiXCR, giving one entry per CDR3 protein. There are hundreds of thousands of distinct CDR3 sequences in the sample; about 39% occur only once, and 40% to 50% lies in the top ten. The source material was cultured PBMCs, sampled from culture after CMV antigen stimulation. The source of this sequence is a human donor in good health (CMV status not recorded). Some clones in this sample may be carry-over from other donors' samples. The chain employs TRBV4-1 and TRBJ1-5; D uncertain. The CDR3, as DNA: TGCGCCAGCAGCCACGCCGGGTCCCCAACTCGACATTTT. It specifies CASSHAGSPTRHF.